The clone carrying this T cell receptor (beta chain) has only a few counts. The antigen is not known. A second PCR, run for roughly 7 to 11 cycles, used a sample-barcoded 5' primer plus a J-beta primer mix. TCRdb processed the 5' RACE reads anew with MiXCR; each CDR3 protein has one entry. The table has 850,000 to 1,000,000 distinct CDR3 sequences, about 51% seen once. This sample is drawn from a study of blood T cells in healthy people across ages. The length of the CDR3 is 15 residues. V gave up 11 bases and J gave up 4 bases; unmatched junction bases: 14. General study findings and limits: The long-lived group displayed more naive CD4+ cells, plus higher diversity, than the aged donors did. It was held that diversity estimates obtained from one million T cells represented underestimates.

All donors came from Russia, were Caucasian and healthy, and spanned ages roughly 6 to 95. Drawing of peripheral blood yielded about 9.8 milliliters from each donor. The clonotype was recovered from a woman aged 55-70 years in good health. Sequencing input: blood. The J gene is TRBJ2-5, the V gene TRBV23-1; 9 bases map to TRBD2. TRBV23-1 is an open reading frame whose function is uncertain. This CDR3 reads CAAIAGVVARETQYF. The CDR3 DNA reads TGCGCCGCAATAGCGGGAGTGGTAGCTAGAGAGACCCAGTACTTC.